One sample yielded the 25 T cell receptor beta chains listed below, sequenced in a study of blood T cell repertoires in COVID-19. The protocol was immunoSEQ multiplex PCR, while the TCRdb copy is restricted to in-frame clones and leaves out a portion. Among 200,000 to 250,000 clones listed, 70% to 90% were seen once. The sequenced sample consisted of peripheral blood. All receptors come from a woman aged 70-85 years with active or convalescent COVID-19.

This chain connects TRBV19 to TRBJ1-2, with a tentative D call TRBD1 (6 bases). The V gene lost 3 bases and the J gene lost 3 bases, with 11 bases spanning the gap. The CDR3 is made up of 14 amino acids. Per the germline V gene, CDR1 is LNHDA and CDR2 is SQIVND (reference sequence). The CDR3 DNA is TGTGCCAGTAGTATGACCAGGGGTGACTATGGCTACACCTTC. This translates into CASSMTRGDYGYTF.

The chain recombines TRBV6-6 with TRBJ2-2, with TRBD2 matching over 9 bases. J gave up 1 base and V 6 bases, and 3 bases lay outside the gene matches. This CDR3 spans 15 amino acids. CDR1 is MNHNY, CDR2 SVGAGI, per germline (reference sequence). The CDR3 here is CASRAGGLNTGELFF. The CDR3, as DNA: TGTGCCAGCAGGGCGGGGGGGTTGAACACCGGGGAGCTGTTTTTT.

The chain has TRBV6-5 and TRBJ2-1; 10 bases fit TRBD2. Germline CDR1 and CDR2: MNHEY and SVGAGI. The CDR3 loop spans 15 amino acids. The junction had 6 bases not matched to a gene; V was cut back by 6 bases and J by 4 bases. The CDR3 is CASSSAGGPYNEQFF. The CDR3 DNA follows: TGTGCCAGCAGCTCAGCGGGGGGGCCTTACAATGAGCAGTTCTTC.

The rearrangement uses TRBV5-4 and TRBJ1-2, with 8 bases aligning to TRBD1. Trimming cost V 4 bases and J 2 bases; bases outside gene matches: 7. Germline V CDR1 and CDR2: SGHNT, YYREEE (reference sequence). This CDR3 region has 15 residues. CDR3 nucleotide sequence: TGTGCCAGCAGCCCGCGGACAGGGACCAACTATGGCTACACCTTC. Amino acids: CASSPRTGTNYGYTF.

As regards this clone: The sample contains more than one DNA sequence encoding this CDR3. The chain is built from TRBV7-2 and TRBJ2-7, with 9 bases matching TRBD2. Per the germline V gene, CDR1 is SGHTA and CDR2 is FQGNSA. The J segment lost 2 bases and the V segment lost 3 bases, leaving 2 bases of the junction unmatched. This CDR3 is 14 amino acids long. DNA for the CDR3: TGTGCCAGCAGCTTGGCGGGGGGGCCCTACGAGCAGTACTTC. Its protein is CASSLAGGPYEQYF.

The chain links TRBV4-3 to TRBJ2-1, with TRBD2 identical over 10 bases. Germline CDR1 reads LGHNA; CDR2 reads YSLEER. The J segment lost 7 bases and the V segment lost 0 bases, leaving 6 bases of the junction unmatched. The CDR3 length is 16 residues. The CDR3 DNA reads TGCGCCAGCAGCCAAGATTGGAGCGGGGGGGGTAATGAGCAGTTCTTC. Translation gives CASSQDWSGGGNEQFF.

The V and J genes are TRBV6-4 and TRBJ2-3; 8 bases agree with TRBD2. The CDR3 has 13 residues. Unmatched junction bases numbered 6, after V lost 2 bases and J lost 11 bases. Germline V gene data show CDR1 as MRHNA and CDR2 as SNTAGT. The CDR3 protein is CASSDDGGGRQYF. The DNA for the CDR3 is TGTGCCAGCAGTGACGATGGCGGGGGGAGGCAGTATTTT.

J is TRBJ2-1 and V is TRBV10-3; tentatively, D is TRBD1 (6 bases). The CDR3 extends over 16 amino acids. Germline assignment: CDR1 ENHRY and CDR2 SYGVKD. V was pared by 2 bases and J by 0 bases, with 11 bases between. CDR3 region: CAISETRGRSYNEQFF. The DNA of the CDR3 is TGTGCCATCAGTGAGACCAGGGGTCGCTCCTACAATGAGCAGTTCTTC.

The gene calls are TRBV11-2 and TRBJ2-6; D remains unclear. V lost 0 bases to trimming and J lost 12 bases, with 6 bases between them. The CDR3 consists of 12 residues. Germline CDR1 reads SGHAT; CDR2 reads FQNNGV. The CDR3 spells CASSLDLSVLTF. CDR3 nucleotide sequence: TGTGCCAGCAGCTTAGATTTATCCGTCCTGACTTTC.

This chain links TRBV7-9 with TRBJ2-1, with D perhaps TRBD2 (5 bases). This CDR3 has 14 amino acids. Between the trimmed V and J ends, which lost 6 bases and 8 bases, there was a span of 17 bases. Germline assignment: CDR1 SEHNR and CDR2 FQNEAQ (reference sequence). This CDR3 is CASSRQGEGDEQFF. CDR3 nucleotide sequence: TGTGCCAGCAGTCGACAAGGTGAGGGCGATGAGCAGTTCTTC.

CDR3 sequence: CATSTDGQGGMGYTF. CDR3 in DNA: TGTGCCACCAGCACGGATGGACAGGGAGGTATGGGCTACACCTTC. The chain recombines TRBV15 with TRBJ1-2; 8 bases agree with TRBD1. Germline V gene data show CDR1 as LNHNV and CDR2 as YYDKDF (reference sequence). The CDR3 runs 15 residues. V lost 4 bases, J lost 8 bases, and 12 bases stayed unmatched.

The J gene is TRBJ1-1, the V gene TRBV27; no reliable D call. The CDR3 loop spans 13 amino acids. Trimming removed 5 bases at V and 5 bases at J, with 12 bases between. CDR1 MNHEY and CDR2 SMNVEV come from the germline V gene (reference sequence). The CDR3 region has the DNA TGTGCCAGCAGTGGACTAGTGGGAACTGAAGCTTTCTTT. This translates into CASSGLVGTEAFF.

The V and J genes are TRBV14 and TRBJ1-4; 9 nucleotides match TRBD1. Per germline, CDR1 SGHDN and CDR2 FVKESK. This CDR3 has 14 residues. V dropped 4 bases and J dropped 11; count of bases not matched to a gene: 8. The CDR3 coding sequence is TGTGCCAGCAGCCGACCACAGGGGGCGCGTAAACTGTTTTTT. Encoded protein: CASSRPQGARKLFF.

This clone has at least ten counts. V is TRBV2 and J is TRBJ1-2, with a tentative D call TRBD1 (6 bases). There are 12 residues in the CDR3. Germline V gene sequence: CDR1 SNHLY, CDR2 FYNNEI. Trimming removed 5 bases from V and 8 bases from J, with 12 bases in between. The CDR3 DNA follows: TGTGCCAGCAGTCCAGGGCAGGGGGGCTACACCTTC. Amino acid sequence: CASSPGQGGYTF.

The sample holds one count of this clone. CDR3 loop: CASSFDSPPAGYTF. As DNA, the CDR3 is TGTGCCAGCAGCTTCGACAGCCCCCCGGCTGGCTACACCTTC. This chain links TRBV7-2 with TRBJ1-2, with a tentative D call TRBD1 (5 bases). CDR3 size: 14 residues. Per the germline V gene, CDR1 is SGHTA and CDR2 is FQGNSA. Trimming shortened V by 3 bases and J by 7 bases, and 15 bases separated the two germline ends. The full variable domain, rest sourced from reference TRBV7-2 and TRBJ1-2, is GAGVSQSPSNKVTEKGKDVELRCDPISGHTALYWYRQSLGQGLEFLIYFQGNSAPDKSGLPSDRFSAERTGGSVSTLTIQRTQQEDSAVYLCASSFDSPPAGYTFGSGTRLTVV.

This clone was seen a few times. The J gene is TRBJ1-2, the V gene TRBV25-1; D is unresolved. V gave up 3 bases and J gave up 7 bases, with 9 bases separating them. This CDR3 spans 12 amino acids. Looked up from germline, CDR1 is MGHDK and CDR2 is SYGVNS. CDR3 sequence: CASSEGARGYTF. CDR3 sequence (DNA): TGTGCCAGCAGTGAGGGAGCACGTGGCTACACCTTC.

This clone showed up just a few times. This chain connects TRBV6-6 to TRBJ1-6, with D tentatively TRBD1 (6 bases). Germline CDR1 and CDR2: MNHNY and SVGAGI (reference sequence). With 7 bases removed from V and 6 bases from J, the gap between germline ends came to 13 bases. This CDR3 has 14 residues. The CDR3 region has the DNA TGTGCCAGCACCTCATTCAGGGGTAATTCACCCCTCCACTTT. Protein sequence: CASTSFRGNSPLHF.

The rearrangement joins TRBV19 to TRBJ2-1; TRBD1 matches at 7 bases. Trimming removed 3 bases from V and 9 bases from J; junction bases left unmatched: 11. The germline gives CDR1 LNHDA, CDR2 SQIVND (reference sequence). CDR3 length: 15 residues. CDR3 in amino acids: CASSIERQGKGEQFF. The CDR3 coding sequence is TGTGCCAGTAGTATTGAGCGACAGGGTAAGGGTGAGCAGTTCTTC.

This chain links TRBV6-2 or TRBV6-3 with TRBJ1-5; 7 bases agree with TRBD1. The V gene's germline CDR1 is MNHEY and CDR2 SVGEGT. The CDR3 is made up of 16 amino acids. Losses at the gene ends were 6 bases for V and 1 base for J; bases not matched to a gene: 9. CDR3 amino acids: CASSSYGTASNQPQHF. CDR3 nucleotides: TGTGCCAGCAGCTCCTACGGGACAGCCAGCAATCAGCCCCAGCATTTT.

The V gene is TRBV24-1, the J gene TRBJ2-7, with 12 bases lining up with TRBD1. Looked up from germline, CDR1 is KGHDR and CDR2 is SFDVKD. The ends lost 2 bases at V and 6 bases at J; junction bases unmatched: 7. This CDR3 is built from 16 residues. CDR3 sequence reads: CATSDYYGTGGVEQYF. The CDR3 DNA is TGTGCCACCAGTGATTACTACGGGACAGGGGGCGTCGAGCAGTACTTC.

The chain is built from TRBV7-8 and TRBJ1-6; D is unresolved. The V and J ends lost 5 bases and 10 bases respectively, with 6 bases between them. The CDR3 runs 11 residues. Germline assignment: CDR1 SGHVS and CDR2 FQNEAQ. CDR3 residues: CASSANSPLHF. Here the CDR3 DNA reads TGTGCCAGCAGCGCGAACTCACCCCTCCACTTT.

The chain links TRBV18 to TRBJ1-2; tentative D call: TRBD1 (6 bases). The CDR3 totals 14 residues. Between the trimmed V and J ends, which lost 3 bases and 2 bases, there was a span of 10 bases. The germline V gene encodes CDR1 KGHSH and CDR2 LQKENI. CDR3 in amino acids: CASSPRGVNYGYTF. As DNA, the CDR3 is TGTGCCAGCTCACCCAGGGGCGTCAACTATGGCTACACCTTC.

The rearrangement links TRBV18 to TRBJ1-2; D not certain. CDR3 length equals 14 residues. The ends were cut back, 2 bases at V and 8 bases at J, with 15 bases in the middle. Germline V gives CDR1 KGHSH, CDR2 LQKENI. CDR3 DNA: TGTGCCAGCTCACCAGGAAGAGTAGCGGCCGGCTACACCTTC. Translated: CASSPGRVAAGYTF.

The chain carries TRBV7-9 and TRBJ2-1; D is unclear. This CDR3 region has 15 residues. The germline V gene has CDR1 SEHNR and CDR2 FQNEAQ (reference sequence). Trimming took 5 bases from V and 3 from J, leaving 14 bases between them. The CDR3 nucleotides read TGTGCCAGCAGCAATACAGATAAATTCTACAATGAGCAGTTCTTC. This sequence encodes CASSNTDKFYNEQFF.

The CDR3 loop reads CASKSLETGYGYTF. CDR3 DNA: TGTGCCAGCAAGTCATTGGAGACAGGCTATGGCTACACCTTC. The V call is TRBV7-2, the J call TRBJ1-2, with TRBD1 as a possible D gene (6 bases). Germline CDR1 reads SGHTA; CDR2 reads FQGNSA. Trimming took 7 bases from V and 4 from J, leaving 16 bases between them. The CDR3 extends over 14 amino acids.